This T cell receptor (beta chain) emerged from a study of cytotoxic CD8 clonotypes in ibrutinib-treated CLL. General study points: A rise in clonality was seen at ibrutinib response, and a fall back toward baseline was seen at progression.

This CDR3 region has 16 residues. V was trimmed by 8 bases and J by 0 bases, leaving 19 bases between them. Germline CDR1 reads SNHLY; CDR2 reads FYNNEI. Worth noting for this clone: Its cognate antigen is unknown.

Profiling relied on immunoSEQ multiplex PCR, and the TCRdb table lists in-frame clones only, not all of them. The repertoire holds 200,000 or so clones, with roughly 73% as singletons. The source was PBMCs, collected after 12 months of ibrutinib treatment. The TCR comes from a human donor with chronic lymphocytic leukemia. V gene TRBV2 combines with J gene TRBJ1-1; D is perhaps TRBD1 (6 bases). CDR3: CASRGLSDRLNTEAFF. Here the CDR3 DNA reads TGTGCCAGCCGGGGTCTCTCGGACAGATTGAACACTGAAGCTTTCTTT.